The sequence of this T cell receptor (beta chain) was determined in a study of CD8 T cells in Susac syndrome. Isolation of CD8+ and CD4+ T cells was performed negatively, whereas enrichment of TEMRA cells was done by FACS. This CDR3 spans 16 amino acids. Trimming left V 6 bases short and J 4 bases short, with 24 bases between. From germline, CDR1 is SQVTM and CDR2 ANQGSEA. About 0.45 to 1 ug RNA was reverse transcribed with random hexamers. TCRdb analysed the immunoSEQ multiplex PCR reads with MiXCR anew, one entry per CDR3 protein. The sample holds about 210,000 distinct CDR3 sequences, roughly 96% seen once.

The sequence was obtained from a human donor with multiple sclerosis. Sequencing was performed on CD4+ T cells from PBMCs. This chain connects TRBV29-1 to TRBJ2-5, with TRBD2 as a possible D gene (7 bases). The chain's CDR3 is CSVRQRGGAGRETQYF. The CDR3 DNA follows: TGCAGCGTCCGCCAAAGGGGGGGGGCAGGGCGAGAGACCCAGTACTTC.